These T cell receptor beta chains were read from a single sample in a study of cytomegalovirus exposure and HLA in healthy donors. Assay used: immunoSEQ multiplex PCR; TCRdb lists only in-frame clones, some missing. This table holds about 200,000 clones, more than 65% found once. Sequencing was carried out using PBMCs. These receptor sequences come from a girl aged 5 to 17 in good health and CMV-seropositive. Both conserved end residues are part of each CDR3. A D gene is named only where the DNA matches it firmly. Rows may omit the clone size; those that give it use once, few, many or a size class.

TRBJ1-1 NA TRBV18 NA TGTGCCAGCTCAGGTGAGAGGAACACTGAAGCTTTCTTT CASSGERNTEAFF
TRBJ1-4 NA TRBV7-2 TRBD1 TGTGCCAGCAGCCTTAGGACAGGGTCGGGTGAAAAACTGTTTTTT CASSLRTGSGEKLFF
TRBJ2-4 NA TRBV5-6 NA TGTGCCAGCAGCTTTTACAGGTCAGCCAAAAACATTCAGTACTTC CASSFYRSAKNIQYF
TRBJ2-7 NA TRBV5-4 TRBD1 TGTGCCAGCAGCTGGCGGGACAGGGGGTCCTACGAGCAGTACTTC CASSWRDRGSYEQYF
TRBJ1-5 NA TRBV19 TRBD1 TGTGCCAGTAGTCCCGGGACAGGGCTCCAGCCCCAGCATTTT CASSPGTGLQPQHF
TRBJ2-5 NA TRBV5-1 TRBD2 TGCGCCAGCAGCCCGGGACTAGCGGAAGAGACCCAGTACTTC CASSPGLAEETQYF
TRBJ2-5 NA TRBV2 NA TGTGCCAGCAGTGTAAGGCGGGCTGAGACCCAGTACTTC CASSVRRAETQYF
TRBJ1-4 few TRBV4-3 NA TGCGCCAGCAGCCAAGAACAGGGAACTAATGAAAAACTGTTTTTT CASSQEQGTNEKLFF
TRBJ2-5 NA TRBV9 TRBD2 TGTGCCAGCAGCGAGCCCTCCCGCGGGACTAGCGGTCCGGAGACCCAGTACTTC CASSEPSRGTSGPETQYF
TRBJ2-1 NA TRBV10-3 TRBD1 TGTGCCAGTGCCGGGACAGGGAACAATGAGCAGTTCTTC CASAGTGNNEQFF
TRBJ1-4 NA TRBV7-2 NA TGTGCCAGCAGCCCAGAGGTCGGGAAACTGTTTTTT CASSPEVGKLFF
TRBJ2-1 NA TRBV7-9 TRBD1 TGTGCCAGCAGCCCGACGACAGGGGTGTCAGCGAATGAGCAGTTCTTC CASSPTTGVSANEQFF
TRBJ2-5 NA TRBV7-8 NA TGTGCCAGCAGCTACATCACGGGACACCGAGAGACCCAGTACTTC CASSYITGHRETQYF
TRBJ2-7 NA TRBV18 TRBD1 TGTGCCAGCTCACCATTGGACAGGGAAAACGAGCAGTACTTC CASSPLDRENEQYF
TRBJ1-1 NA TRBV19 NA TGTGCCAGTAGTCCCCATGCGGGCGGAGGAACTGAAGCTTTCTTT CASSPHAGGGTEAFF
TRBJ2-1 NA TRBV5-1 TRBD2 TGCGCCAGCAGGGTGGGGGGGTCTGATGAGGGGCAGTTCTTC CASRVGGSDEGQFF
TRBJ2-1 NA TRBV4-3 NA TGCGCCAGCAGCCAAGATAGTACCAGGGGCGATGAGCAGTTCTTC CASSQDSTRGDEQFF
TRBJ1-5 NA TRBV6-5 TRBD1 TGTGCCAGCAGACAGGGGACAGGGGGTGGCCAGCCCCAGCATTTT CASRQGTGGGQPQHF
TRBJ2-7 NA TRBV7-2 TRBD1 TGTGCCAGCAGCTCGTACAGGGGGTCGGGGTACGAGCAGTACTTC CASSSYRGSGYEQYF
TRBJ2-6 NA TRBV7-5 NA TGTGCCAGAAGCTTAGTTCAGGCTGGGGCCAACGTCCTGACTTTC CARSLVQAGANVLTF
TRBJ2-1 once TRBV9 NA TGTGCCAGCAGCGCGAAGCAGGGCTCCTACAATGAGCAGTTCTTC CASSAKQGSYNEQFF
TRBJ1-2 few TRBV6-6 NA TGTGCCAGCACGGGAGGGTTTTTCTATGGCTACACCTTC CASTGGFFYGYTF
TRBJ2-1 few TRBV2 NA TGTGCCAGCCTGCTCGGGAGAAGCTACAATGAGCAGTTCTTC CASLLGRSYNEQFF
TRBJ2-3 NA TRBV9 NA TGTGCCAGCAGCCCTAGTATTGCCGGGGATACGCAGTATTTT CASSPSIAGDTQYF
TRBJ2-5 NA TRBV7-2 TRBD2 TGTGCCAGCAGCTCAGGACTAGCGGGGGAGACCCAGTACTTC CASSSGLAGETQYF
TRBJ2-7 NA TRBV6-5 NA TGTGCCAGCAAGAGGATCGTGCAGTACTTC CASKRIVQYF
TRBJ2-7 NA TRBV7-2 TRBD1 TGTGCCAGCAGCGCGACAGGGGGCGCGTCTAGCGAGCAGTACTTC CASSATGGASSEQYF
TRBJ1-3 NA TRBV5-5 NA TGTGCCAGCAGCTTAGAGCAGGCGAGCTCTGGAAACACCATATATTTT CASSLEQASSGNTIYF
TRBJ1-2 NA TRBV11-3 TRBD1 TGTGCCAGCAGCTTAGACAGGGACAGCCTCTATGGCTACACCTTC CASSLDRDSLYGYTF
TRBJ2-1 once TRBV7-6 NA TGTGCCAGCAGCTTAGCTGGCGGAACCTACAATGAGCAGTTCTTC CASSLAGGTYNEQFF
TRBJ2-2 NA TRBV5-6 TRBD1 TGTGCCAGCAGCTTGGGCAGGGGGATCACCGGGGAGCTGTTTTTT CASSLGRGITGELFF
TRBJ1-4 NA TRBV4-1 TRBD1 TGCGCCAGCAGCCCTGCCGGGACAGCGGGTGAAAAACTGTTTTTT CASSPAGTAGEKLFF
TRBJ1-1 NA TRBV5-6 NA TGTGCCAGCAGTAGGGAAAGGGGCGAGGAAGCTTTCTTT CASSRERGEEAFF
TRBJ2-2 NA TRBV10-2 NA TGCGCCAGCAACAGAGACACCGGGGAGCTGTTTTTT CASNRDTGELFF
TRBJ1-2 once TRBV10-3 NA TGTGCCATCAGTGAGCTGCAGGGCGACTATGGCTACACCTTC CAISELQGDYGYTF
TRBJ1-3 NA TRBV2 NA TGTGCCAGCAGGGGGACATCAGGGTTTCCAAACACCATATATTTT CASRGTSGFPNTIYF
TRBJ1-1 NA TRBV27 NA TGTGCCAGCAGTTCGGCAGGGCGAAGAACTGAAGCTTTCTTT CASSSAGRRTEAFF
TRBJ2-1 few TRBV9 NA TGTGCCAGCAGTAACCCTCGGGGCAGGGGGGAGAGTGAGCAGTTCTTC CASSNPRGRGESEQFF
TRBJ2-7 NA TRBV5-4 TRBD1 TGTGCCAGCAGCGACAGGGTCTACGAGCAGTACTTC CASSDRVYEQYF
TRBJ2-7 NA TRBV10-2 NA TGCGCCAGCAGTGAGTCGCCGGTCTCCTACGAGCAGTACTTC CASSESPVSYEQYF
TRBJ2-3 NA TRBV15 NA TGTGCCACCAGCAACGTGCGCGGGAGCACAGATACGCAGTATTTT CATSNVRGSTDTQYF
TRBJ2-1 NA TRBV9 NA TGTGCCAGCAGCCCGGACACGTCCTACAATGAGCAGTTCTTC CASSPDTSYNEQFF
TRBJ2-1 NA TRBV5-1 TRBD2 TGCGCCAGCAGCTCCGCGGGGGCCTACAATGAGCAGTTCTTC CASSSAGAYNEQFF
TRBJ2-2 NA TRBV6-4 NA TGTGCCAGCAGTGAGGTACAGGACACCGGGGAGCTGTTTTTT CASSEVQDTGELFF
TRBJ2-7 once TRBV18 TRBD2 TGTGCCAGCTCACCACCTTGGGGGGGTGAATTTTCCTACGAGCAGTACTTC CASSPPWGGEFSYEQYF